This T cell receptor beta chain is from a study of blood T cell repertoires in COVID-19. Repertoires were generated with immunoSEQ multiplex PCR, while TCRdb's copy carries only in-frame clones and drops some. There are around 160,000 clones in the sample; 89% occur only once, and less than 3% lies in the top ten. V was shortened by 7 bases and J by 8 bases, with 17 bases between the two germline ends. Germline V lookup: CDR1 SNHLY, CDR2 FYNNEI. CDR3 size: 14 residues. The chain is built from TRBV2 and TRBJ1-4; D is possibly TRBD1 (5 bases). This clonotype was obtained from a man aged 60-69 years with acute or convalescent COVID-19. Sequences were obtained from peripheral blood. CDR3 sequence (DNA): TGTGCCAGCACTAACCGGAGGGGCGGGGAAAAACTGTTTTTT. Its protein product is CASTNRRGGEKLFF. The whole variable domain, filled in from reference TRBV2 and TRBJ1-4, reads EPEVTQTPSHQVTQMGQEVILRCVPISNHLYFYWYRQILGQKVEFLVSFYNNEISEKSEIFDDQFSVERPDGSNFTLKIRSTKLEDSAMYFCASTNRRGGEKLFFGSGTQLSVL.